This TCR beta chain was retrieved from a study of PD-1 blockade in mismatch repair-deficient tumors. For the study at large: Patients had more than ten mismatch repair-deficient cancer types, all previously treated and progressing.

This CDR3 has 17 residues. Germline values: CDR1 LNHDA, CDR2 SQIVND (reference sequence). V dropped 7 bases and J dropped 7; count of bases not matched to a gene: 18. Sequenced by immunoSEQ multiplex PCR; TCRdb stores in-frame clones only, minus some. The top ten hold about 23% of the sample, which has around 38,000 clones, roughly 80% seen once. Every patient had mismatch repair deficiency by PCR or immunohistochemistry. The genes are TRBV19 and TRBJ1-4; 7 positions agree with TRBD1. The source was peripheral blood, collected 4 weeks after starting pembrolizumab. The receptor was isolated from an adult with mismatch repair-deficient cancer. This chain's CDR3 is CASKISRTGGGGEKLFF. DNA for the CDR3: TGTGCCAGTAAAATTTCCAGGACAGGCGGAGGCGGTGAAAAACTGTTTTTT.